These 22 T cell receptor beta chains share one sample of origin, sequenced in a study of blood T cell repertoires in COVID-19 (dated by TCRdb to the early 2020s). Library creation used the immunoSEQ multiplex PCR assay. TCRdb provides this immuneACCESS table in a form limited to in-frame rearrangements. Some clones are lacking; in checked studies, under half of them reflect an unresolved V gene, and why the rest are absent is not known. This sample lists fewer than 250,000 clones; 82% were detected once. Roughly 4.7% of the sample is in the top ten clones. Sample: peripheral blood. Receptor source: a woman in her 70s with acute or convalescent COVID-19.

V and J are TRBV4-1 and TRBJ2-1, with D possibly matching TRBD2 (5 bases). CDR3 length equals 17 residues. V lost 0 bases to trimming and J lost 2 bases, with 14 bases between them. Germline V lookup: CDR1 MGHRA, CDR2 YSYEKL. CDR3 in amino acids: CASSQEVPGVPYNEQFF. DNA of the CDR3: TGCGCCAGCAGCCAAGAAGTACCCGGGGTCCCCTACAATGAGCAGTTCTTC.

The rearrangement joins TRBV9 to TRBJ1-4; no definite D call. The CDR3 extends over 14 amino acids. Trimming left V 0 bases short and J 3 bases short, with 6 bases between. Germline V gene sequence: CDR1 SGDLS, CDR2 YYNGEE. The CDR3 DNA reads TGTGCCAGCAGCGTAGAGGGAGCTAATGAAAAACTGTTTTTT. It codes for CASSVEGANEKLFF.

CDR3 sequence (DNA): TGCGCCAGCAGCCAAACAACAGGGTCCTCTGGAAACACCATATATTTT. Its translation is CASSQTTGSSGNTIYF. The rearrangement links TRBV4-1 to TRBJ1-3; D may be TRBD1 (6 bases). The CDR3 spans 16 residues. Trimming removed 2 bases at V and 0 bases at J, with 11 bases between. Germline values: CDR1 MGHRA, CDR2 YSYEKL.

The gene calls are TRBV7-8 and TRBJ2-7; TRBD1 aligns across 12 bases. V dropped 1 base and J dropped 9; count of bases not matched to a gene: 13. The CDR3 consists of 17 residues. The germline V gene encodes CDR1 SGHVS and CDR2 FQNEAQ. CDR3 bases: TGTGCCAGCAGCTTAGGGAATTGGGGGACAGGGGGCCGTGTGCAGTACTTC. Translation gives CASSLGNWGTGGRVQYF.

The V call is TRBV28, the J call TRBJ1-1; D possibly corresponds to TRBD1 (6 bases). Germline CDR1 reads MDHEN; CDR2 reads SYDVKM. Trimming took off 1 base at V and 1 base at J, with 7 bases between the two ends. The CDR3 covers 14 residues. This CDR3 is CASSLLGGNTEAFF. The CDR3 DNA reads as TGTGCCAGCAGTTTATTAGGGGGGAACACTGAAGCTTTCTTT.

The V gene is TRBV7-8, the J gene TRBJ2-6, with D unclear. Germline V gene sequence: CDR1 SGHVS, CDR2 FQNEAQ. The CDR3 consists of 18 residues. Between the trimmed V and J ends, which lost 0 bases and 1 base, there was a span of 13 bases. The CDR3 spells CASSLAALRGSGANVLTF. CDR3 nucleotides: TGTGCCAGCAGCTTAGCGGCCCTGCGCGGATCTGGGGCCAACGTCCTGACTTTC.

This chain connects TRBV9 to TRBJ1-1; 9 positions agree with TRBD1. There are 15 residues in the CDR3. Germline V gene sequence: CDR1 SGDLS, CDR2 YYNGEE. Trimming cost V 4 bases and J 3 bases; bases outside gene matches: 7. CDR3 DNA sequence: TGTGCCAGCAGCCCGCACAGGGGGCCGGACACTGAAGCTTTCTTT. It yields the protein CASSPHRGPDTEAFF.

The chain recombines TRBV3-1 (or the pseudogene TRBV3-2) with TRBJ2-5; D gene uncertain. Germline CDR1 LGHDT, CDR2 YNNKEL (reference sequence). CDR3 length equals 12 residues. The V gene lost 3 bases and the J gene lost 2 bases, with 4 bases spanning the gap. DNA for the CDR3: TGTGCCAGCAGCCATTCACAAGAGACCCAGTACTTC. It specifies CASSHSQETQYF.

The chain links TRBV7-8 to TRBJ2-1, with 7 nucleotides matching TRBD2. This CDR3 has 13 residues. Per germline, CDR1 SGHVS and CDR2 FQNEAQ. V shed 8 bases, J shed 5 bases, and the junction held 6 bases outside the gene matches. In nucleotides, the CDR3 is TGTGCCAGCGGACTAGTGGGGAACAATGAGCAGTTCTTC. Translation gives CASGLVGNNEQFF. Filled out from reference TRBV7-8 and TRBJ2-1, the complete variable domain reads GAGVSQSPRYKVAKRGQDVALRCDPISGHVSLFWYQQALGQGPEFLTYFQNEAQLDKSGLPSDRFFAERPEGSVSTLKIQRTQQEDSAVYLCASGLVGNNEQFFGPGTRLTVL.

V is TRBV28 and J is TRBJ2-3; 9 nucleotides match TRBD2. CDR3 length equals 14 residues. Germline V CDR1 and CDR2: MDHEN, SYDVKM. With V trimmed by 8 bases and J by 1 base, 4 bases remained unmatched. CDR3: CASRGGARTDTQYF. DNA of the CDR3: TGTGCCAGCCGCGGGGGGGCCCGCACAGATACGCAGTATTTT.

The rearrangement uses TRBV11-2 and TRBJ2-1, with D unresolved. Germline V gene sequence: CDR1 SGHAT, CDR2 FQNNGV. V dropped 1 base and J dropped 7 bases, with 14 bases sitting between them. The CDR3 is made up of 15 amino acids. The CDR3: CASSLVPGLTNEQFF. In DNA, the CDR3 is TGTGCCAGCAGCTTAGTTCCGGGTTTAACGAATGAGCAGTTCTTC.

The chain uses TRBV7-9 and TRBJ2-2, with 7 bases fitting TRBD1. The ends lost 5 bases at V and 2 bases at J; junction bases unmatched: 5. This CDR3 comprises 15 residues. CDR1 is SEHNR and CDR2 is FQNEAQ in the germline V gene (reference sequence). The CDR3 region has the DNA TGTGCCAGCAGCCTGGGACAGACTAACACCGGGGAGCTGTTTTTT. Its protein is CASSLGQTNTGELFF.

This CDR3 is CASSRQGVNTEAFF. The CDR3 DNA reads as TGTGCCAGCAGCCGACAGGGGGTGAACACTGAAGCTTTCTTT. The chain is built from TRBV7-9 and TRBJ1-1; 9 nucleotides line up with TRBD1. The CDR3 is 14 residues long. Germline loops: CDR1 SEHNR, CDR2 FQNEAQ (reference sequence). The junction had 1 base not matched to a gene; V was cut back by 5 bases and J by 0 bases.

DNA for the CDR3: TGTGCCAGCAGCGAAGGGACTACAGATACGCAGTATTTT. Amino acid sequence: CASSEGTTDTQYF. V usage is TRBV11-3 and J usage is TRBJ2-3; the D gene is possibly TRBD2 (6 bases). CDR1 is SGHNT, CDR2 YENEEA, per germline. The length of the CDR3 is 13 residues. Trimming shortened V by 5 bases and J by 3 bases, and 9 bases separated the two germline ends.

The CDR3 here is CASSRSLAVEETQYF. The CDR3 DNA follows: TGTGCCAGCAGCCGATCACTAGCGGTCGAAGAGACCCAGTACTTC. The chain recombines TRBV7-9 with TRBJ2-5; TRBD2 agrees at 8 bases. With 5 bases clipped from V and 3 bases from J, the junction kept 8 bases outside the gene matches. Looked up from germline, CDR1 is SEHNR and CDR2 is FQNEAQ (reference sequence). The CDR3 length is 15 residues.

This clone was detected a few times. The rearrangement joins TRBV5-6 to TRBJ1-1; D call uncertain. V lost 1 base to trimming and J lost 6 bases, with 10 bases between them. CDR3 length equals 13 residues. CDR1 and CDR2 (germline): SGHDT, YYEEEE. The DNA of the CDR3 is TGTGCCAGCAGCTTGTCACCGGAGGCTGAAGCTTTCTTT. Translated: CASSLSPEAEAFF. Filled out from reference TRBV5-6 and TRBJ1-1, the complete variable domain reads DAGVTQSPTHLIKTRGQQVTLRCSPKSGHDTVSWYQQALGQGPQFIFQYYEEEERQRGNFPDRFSGHQFPNYSSELNVNALLLGDSALYLCASSLSPEAEAFFGQGTRLTVV.

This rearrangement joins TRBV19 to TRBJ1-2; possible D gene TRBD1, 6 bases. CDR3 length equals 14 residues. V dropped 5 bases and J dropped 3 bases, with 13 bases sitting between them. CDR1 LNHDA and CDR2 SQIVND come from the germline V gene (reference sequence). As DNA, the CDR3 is TGTGCCAGTAGTCCCAGGGGTCCCTACTATGGCTACACCTTC. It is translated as CASSPRGPYYGYTF.

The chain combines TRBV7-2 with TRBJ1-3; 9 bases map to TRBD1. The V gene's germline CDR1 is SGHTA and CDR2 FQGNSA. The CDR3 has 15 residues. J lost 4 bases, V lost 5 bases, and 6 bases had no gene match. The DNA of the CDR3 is TGTGCCAGCAGCCCTAACAGGGGGCCAGGAAACACCATATATTTT. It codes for CASSPNRGPGNTIYF.

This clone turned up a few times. For the CDR3, the DNA is TGTGCCAGCTCACCACCGGGCAGGGGTGGCAATCAGCCCCAGCATTTT. Encoded protein: CASSPPGRGGNQPQHF. The chain is built from TRBV18 and TRBJ1-5, with D possibly matching TRBD1 (6 bases). The length of the CDR3 is 16 residues. Trimming removed 0 bases from V and 2 bases from J, with 11 bases in between. Germline CDR1 KGHSH, CDR2 LQKENI.

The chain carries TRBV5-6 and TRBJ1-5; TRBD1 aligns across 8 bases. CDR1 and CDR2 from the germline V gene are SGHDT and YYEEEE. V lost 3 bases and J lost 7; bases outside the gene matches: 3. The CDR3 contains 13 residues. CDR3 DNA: TGTGCCAGCAGCTCGGACAGGGTCCAGCCCCAGCATTTT. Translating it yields CASSSDRVQPQHF.

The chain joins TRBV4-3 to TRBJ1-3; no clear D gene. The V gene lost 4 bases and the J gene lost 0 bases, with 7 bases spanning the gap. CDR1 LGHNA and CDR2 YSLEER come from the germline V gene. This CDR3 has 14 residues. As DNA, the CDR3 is TGCGCCAGCAGCCTTTATTCCTCTGGAAACACCATATATTTT. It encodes CASSLYSSGNTIYF.

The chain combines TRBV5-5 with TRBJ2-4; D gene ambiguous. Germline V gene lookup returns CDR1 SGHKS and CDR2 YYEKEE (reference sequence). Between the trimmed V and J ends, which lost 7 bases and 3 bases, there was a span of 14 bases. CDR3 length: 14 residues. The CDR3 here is CASSRDLGKNIQYF. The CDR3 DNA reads TGTGCCAGCTCTAGAGACCTGGGCAAAAACATTCAGTACTTC.